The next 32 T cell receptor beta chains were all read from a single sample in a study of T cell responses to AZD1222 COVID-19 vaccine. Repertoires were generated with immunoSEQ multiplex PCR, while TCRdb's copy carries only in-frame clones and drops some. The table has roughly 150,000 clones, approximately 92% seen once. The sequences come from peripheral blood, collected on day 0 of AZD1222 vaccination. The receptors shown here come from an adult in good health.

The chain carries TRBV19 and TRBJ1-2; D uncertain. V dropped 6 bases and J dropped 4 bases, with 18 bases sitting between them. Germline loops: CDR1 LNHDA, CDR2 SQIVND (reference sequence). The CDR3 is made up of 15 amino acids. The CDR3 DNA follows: TGTGCCAGTAGAGACGTGATGCGGCGGGTCTATGGCTACACCTTC. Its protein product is CASRDVMRRVYGYTF. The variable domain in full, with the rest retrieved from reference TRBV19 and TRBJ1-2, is DGGITQSPKYLFRKEGQNVTLSCEQNLNHDAMYWYRQDPGQGLRLIYYSQIVNDFQKGDIAEGYSVSREKKESFPLTVTSAQKNPTAFYLCASRDVMRRVYGYTFGSGTRLTVV.

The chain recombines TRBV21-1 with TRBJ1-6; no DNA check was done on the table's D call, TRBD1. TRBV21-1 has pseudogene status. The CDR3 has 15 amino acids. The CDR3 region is CASSTLRTVASPLHF. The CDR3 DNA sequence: TGTGCCAGCAGCACCCTAAGGACAGTTGCCTCACCCCTCCACTTT.

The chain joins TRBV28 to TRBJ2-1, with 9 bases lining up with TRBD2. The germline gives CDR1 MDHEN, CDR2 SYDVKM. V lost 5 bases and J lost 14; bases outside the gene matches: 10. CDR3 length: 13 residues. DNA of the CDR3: TGTGCCAGCAGTCCACGGACTAGCGACTCCGAGTTCTTC. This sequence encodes CASSPRTSDSEFF.

CDR3 protein: CASSLPGTGWVETQYF. In nucleotides, the CDR3 is TGTGCCAGCAGCTTACCCGGGACAGGGTGGGTAGAGACCCAGTACTTC. The rearrangement uses TRBV7-2 and TRBJ2-5; 9 bases are shared with TRBD1. Germline V CDR1 and CDR2: SGHTA, FQGNSA. The CDR3 loop spans 16 amino acids. Trimming cost V 2 bases and J 4 bases; bases outside gene matches: 8.

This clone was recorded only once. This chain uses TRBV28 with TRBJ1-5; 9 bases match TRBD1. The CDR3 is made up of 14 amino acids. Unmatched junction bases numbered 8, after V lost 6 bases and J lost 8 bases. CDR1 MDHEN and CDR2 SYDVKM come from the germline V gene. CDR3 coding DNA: TGTGCCAGCAGGCTGGGACAGGGACTTGAGCCCCAGCATTTT. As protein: CASRLGQGLEPQHF.

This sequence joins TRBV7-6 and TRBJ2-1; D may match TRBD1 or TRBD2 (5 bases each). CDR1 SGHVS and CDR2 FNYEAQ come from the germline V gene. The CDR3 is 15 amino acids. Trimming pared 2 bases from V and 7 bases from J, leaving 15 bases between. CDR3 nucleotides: TGTGCCAGCAGCTTACTGGACTCCCCAGGGAATGAGCAGTTCTTC. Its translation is CASSLLDSPGNEQFF.

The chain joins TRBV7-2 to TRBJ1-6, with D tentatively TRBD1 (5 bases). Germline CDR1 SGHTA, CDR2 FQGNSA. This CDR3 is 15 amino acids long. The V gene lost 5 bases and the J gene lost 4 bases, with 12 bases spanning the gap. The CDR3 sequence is CASSQRDSYNSPLHF. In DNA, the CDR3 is TGTGCCAGCAGCCAACGGGACTCTTATAATTCACCCCTCCACTTT.

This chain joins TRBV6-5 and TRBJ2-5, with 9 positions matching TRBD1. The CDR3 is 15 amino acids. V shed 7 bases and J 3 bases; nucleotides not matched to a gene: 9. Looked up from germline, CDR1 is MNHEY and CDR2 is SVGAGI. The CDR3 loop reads CASTHDTGGKETQYF. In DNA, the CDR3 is TGTGCCAGCACCCACGATACAGGGGGCAAAGAGACCCAGTACTTC.

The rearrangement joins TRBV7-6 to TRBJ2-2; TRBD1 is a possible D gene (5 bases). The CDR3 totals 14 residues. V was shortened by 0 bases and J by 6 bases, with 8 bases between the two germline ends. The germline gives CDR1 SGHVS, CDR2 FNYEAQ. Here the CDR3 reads CASSLAGVAGELFF. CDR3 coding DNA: TGTGCCAGCAGCTTAGCAGGGGTCGCCGGGGAGCTGTTTTTT.

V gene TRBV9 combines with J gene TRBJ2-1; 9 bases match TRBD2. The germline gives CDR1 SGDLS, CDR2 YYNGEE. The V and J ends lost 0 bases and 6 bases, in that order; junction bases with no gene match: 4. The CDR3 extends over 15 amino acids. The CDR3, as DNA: TGTGCCAGCAGCGTAGCCGAGGGACTAGCCAATGAGCAGTTCTTC. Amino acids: CASSVAEGLANEQFF.

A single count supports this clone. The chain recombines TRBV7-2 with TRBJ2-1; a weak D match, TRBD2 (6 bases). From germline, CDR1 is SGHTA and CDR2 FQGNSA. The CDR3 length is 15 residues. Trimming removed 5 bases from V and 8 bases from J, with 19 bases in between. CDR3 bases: TGTGCCAGCAGCCTCCTGGGCGGGGTGAGGGATGAGCAGTTCTTC. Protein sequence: CASSLLGGVRDEQFF.

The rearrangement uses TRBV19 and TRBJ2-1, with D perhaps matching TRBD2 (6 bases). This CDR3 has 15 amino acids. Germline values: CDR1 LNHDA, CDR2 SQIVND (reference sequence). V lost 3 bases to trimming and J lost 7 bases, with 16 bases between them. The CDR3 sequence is CASSMRDLTLNEQFF. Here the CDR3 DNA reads TGTGCCAGTAGTATGAGGGACTTGACCCTAAATGAGCAGTTCTTC. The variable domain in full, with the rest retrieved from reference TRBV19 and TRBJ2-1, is DGGITQSPKYLFRKEGQNVTLSCEQNLNHDAMYWYRQDPGQGLRLIYYSQIVNDFQKGDIAEGYSVSREKKESFPLTVTSAQKNPTAFYLCASSMRDLTLNEQFFGPGTRLTVL.

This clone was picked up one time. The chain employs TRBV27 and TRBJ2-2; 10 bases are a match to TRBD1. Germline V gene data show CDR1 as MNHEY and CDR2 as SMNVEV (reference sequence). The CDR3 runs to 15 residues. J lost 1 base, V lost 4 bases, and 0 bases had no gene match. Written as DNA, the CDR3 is TGTGCCAGCAGTTGGACAGGGGGGAACACCGGGGAGCTGTTTTTT. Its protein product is CASSWTGGNTGELFF.

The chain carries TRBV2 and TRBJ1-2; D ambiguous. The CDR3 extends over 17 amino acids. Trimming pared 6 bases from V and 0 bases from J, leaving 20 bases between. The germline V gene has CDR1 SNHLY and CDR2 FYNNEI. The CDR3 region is CASRGPAYRRANYGYTF. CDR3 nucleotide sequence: TGTGCCAGCAGAGGGCCAGCTTATAGAAGGGCTAACTATGGCTACACCTTC.

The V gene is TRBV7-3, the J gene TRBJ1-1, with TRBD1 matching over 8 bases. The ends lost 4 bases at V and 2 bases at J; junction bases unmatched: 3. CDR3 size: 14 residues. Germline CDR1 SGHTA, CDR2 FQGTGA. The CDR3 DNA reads TGTGCCAGCAGCTCCGGACAGGGAAACACTGAAGCTTTCTTT. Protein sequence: CASSSGQGNTEAFF.

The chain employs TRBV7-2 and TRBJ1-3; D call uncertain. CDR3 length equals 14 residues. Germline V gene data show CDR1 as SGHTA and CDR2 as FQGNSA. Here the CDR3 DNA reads TGTGGTTCTAAAACCGATAACTCTGGAAACACCATATATTTT. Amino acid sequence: CGSKTDNSGNTIYF. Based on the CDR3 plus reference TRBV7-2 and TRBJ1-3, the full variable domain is GAGVSQSPSNKVTEKGKDVELRCDPISGHTALYWYRQSLGQGLEFLIYFQGNSAPDKSGLPSDRFSAERTGGSVSTLTIQRTQQEDSAVYLCGSKTDNSGNTIYFGEGSWLTVV.

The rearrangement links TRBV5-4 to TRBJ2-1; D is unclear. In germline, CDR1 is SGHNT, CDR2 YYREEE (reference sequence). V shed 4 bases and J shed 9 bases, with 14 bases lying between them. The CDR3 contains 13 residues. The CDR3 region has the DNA TGTGCCAGCAGCCCGACCGTCGTCAGTGAGCAGTTCTTC. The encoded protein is CASSPTVVSEQFF.

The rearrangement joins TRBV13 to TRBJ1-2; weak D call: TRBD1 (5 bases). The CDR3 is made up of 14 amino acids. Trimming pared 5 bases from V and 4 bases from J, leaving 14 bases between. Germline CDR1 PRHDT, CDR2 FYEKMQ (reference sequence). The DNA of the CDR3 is TGTGCCAGCAGCGGTCGAGCGGGGCGCTATGGCTACACCTTC. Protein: CASSGRAGRYGYTF.

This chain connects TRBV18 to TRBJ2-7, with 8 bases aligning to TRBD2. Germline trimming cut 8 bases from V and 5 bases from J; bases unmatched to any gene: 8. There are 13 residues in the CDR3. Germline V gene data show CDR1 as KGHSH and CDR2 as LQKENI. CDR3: CASGTGGKDEQYF. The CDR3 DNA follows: TGTGCCAGCGGGACGGGGGGGAAGGACGAGCAGTACTTC.

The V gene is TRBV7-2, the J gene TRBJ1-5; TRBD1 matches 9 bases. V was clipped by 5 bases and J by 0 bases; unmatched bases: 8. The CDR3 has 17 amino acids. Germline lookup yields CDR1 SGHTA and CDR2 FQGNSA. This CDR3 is CASSEGTGIYSNQPQHF. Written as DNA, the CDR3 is TGTGCCAGCAGCGAGGGGACAGGGATCTATAGCAATCAGCCCCAGCATTTT.

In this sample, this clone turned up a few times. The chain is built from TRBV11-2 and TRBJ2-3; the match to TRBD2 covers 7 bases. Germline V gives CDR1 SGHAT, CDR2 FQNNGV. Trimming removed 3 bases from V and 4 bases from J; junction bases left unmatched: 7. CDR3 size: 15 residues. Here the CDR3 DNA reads TGTGCCAGCAGCTTGGTGAGCGGGGAGGCAGATACGCAGTATTTT. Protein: CASSLVSGEADTQYF.

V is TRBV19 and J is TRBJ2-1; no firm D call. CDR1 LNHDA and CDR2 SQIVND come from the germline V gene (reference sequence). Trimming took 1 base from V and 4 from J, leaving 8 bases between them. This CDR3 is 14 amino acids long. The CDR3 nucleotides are TGTGCCAGTAGTATAGGAAGCCCATACAATGAGCAGTTCTTC. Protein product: CASSIGSPYNEQFF. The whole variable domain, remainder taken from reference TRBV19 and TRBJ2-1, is DGGITQSPKYLFRKEGQNVTLSCEQNLNHDAMYWYRQDPGQGLRLIYYSQIVNDFQKGDIAEGYSVSREKKESFPLTVTSAQKNPTAFYLCASSIGSPYNEQFFGPGTRLTVL.

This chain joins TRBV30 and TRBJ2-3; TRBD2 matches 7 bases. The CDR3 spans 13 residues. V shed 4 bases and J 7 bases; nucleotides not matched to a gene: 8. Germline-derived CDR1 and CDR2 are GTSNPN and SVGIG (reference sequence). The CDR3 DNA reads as TGTGCCTGGACTACCGGGGGGTCGAATACGCAGTATTTT. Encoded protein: CAWTTGGSNTQYF.

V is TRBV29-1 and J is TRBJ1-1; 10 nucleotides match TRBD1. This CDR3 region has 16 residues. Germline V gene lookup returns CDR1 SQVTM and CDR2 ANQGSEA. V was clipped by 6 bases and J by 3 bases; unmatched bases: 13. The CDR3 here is CSVEGQGRIWDTEAFF. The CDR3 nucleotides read TGCAGCGTCGAGGGACAGGGGAGGATTTGGGACACTGAAGCTTTCTTT.

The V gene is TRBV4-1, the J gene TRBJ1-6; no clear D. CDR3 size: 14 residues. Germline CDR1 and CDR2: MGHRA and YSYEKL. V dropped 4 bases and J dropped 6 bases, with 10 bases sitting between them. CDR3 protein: CASSPRALNSPLHF. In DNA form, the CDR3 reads TGCGCCAGCAGCCCCCGGGCCCTTAATTCACCCCTCCACTTT.

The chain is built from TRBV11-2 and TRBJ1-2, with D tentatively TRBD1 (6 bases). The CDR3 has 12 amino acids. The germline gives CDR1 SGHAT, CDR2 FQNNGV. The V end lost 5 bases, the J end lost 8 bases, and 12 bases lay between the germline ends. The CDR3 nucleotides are TGTGCCAGCAGCACCCGGACAGCCGGCTACACCTTC. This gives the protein CASSTRTAGYTF.

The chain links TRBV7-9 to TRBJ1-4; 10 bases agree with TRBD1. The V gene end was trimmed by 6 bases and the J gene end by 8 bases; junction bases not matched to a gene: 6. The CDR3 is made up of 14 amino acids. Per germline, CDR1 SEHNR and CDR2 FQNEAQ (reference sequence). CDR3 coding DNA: TGTGCCAGCAGACCGGGACAGGGGAAGGAAAAACTGTTTTTT. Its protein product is CASRPGQGKEKLFF.

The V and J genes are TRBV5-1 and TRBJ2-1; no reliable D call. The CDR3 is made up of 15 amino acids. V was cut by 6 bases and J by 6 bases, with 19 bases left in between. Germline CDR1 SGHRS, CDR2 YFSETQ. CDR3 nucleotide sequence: TGCGCCAGCACCCTGGGTGCGGCTGGGCTCAATGAGCAGTTCTTC. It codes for CASTLGAAGLNEQFF.

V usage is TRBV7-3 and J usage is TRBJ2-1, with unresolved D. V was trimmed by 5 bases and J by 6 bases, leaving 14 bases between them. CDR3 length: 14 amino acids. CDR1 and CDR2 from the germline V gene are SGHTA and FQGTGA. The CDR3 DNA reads TGTGCCAGCAGCCCCCCCCAACACCCCAATGAGCAGTTCTTC. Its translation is CASSPPQHPNEQFF.

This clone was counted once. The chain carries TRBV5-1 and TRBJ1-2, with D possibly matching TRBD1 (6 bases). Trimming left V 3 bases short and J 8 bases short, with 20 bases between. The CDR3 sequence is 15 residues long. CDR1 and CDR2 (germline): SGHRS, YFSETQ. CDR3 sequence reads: CASSSWTAGSGGYTF. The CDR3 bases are TGCGCCAGCAGCTCCTGGACAGCCGGGTCGGGCGGCTACACCTTC.

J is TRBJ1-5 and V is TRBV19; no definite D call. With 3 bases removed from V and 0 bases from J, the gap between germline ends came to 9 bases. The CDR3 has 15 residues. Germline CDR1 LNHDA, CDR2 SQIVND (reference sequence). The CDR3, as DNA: TGTGCCAGTAGTATGGGAGAGTATAGCAATCAGCCCCAGCATTTT. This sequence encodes CASSMGEYSNQPQHF.

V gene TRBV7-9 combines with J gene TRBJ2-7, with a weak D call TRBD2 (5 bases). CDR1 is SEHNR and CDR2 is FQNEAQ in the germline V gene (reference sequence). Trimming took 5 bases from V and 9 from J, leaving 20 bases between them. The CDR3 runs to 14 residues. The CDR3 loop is CASSPNARAGGQYF. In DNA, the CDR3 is TGTGCCAGCAGCCCGAACGCGAGGGCCGGTGGGCAGTACTTC.